One sample yielded the 26 T cell receptor beta chains listed below, sequenced in a study of low-dose radiotherapy and immunotherapy resistance in tumors. A roughly 20-cycle PCR with a constant-region primer and V-primer adapter amplified TCRs. In TCRdb, the reads were re-called with MiXCR into one record per CDR3 protein. This sample yields approximately 52,000 distinct CDR3 sequences, of which around 34% are seen a single time; 7% to 10% belongs to the top ten. The time point here: after trial treatment. Specified treatment: LDRT plus nivolumab, ipilimumab, low-dose cyclophosphamide and aspirin (RACIN trial). Sequenced material: PBMCs, taken after low-dose radiotherapy plus immunotherapy. The receptors were sampled from a male donor with rectosigmoid adenocarcinoma.

This clonotype was picked up many times. The V gene is TRBV3-1, the J gene TRBJ2-1; D is possibly TRBD2 (7 bases). The CDR3 consists of 17 residues. The V gene lost 0 bases and the J gene lost 5 bases, with 17 bases spanning the gap. Germline-derived CDR1 and CDR2 are LGHDT and YNNKEL (reference sequence). The CDR3 region is CASSQEGRGASNNEQFF. The DNA for the CDR3 is TGTGCCAGCAGCCAAGAGGGACGGGGGGCTTCAAACAATGAGCAGTTCTTC.

This clonotype was detected once. This chain uses TRBV7-9 with TRBJ1-4; D perhaps matches TRBD1 (5 bases). The CDR3 runs to 16 residues. CDR1 SEHNR and CDR2 FQNEAQ come from the germline V gene (reference sequence). The ends were cut back, 5 bases at V and 8 bases at J, with 21 bases in the middle. Here the CDR3 DNA reads TGTGCCAGCAGCGAGAGACTGGGACTTCAGAAGGAAAAACTGTTTTTT. Protein product: CASSERLGLQKEKLFF.

This clonotype showed up many times. The CDR3 nucleotides read TGTGCCAGCAGCTTAGTGCGGACTAGCTCGAGTGCGCAGTATTTT. Amino acid sequence: CASSLVRTSSSAQYF. The genes are TRBV7-8 and TRBJ2-3; TRBD2 agrees at 8 bases. The CDR3 sequence is 15 residues long. The germline CDR1 and CDR2 sequences are SGHVS and FQNEAQ. Trimming took 1 base from V and 10 from J; bases not matched to a gene: 10.

This clonotype has a count of ten or more. The gene calls are TRBV5-4 and TRBJ1-1; weak D call: TRBD1 (6 bases). The CDR3 length is 16 residues. Germline CDR1 is SGHNT and CDR2 is YYREEE (reference sequence). V lost 4 bases, J lost 0 bases, and 16 bases lay in between. The CDR3 protein is CASSPPTQGVNTEAFF. CDR3 sequence (DNA): TGTGCCAGCAGCCCCCCCACACAGGGTGTGAACACTGAAGCTTTCTTT.

The gene calls are TRBV6-2 or TRBV6-3 and TRBJ2-1; D is possibly TRBD1 or TRBD2 (5 bases each). Germline V CDR1 and CDR2: MNHEY, SVGEGT. The length of the CDR3 is 14 residues. V lost 7 bases and J 8 bases, leaving 18 bases between the germline ends. The CDR3, as DNA: TGTGCCAGCAAGTTCCCGGGACGAGACCATGAGCAGTTCTTC. Translating it yields CASKFPGRDHEQFF.

This clonotype was seen many times. This rearrangement joins TRBV7-2 to TRBJ2-3, with unresolved D. The germline CDR1 and CDR2 sequences are SGHTA and FQGNSA. The CDR3 is made up of 13 amino acids. V was clipped by 5 bases and J by 6 bases, with 12 bases between them. CDR3 amino acids: CASSQLSWDTQYF. The CDR3 DNA is TGTGCCAGCAGCCAGCTTAGTTGGGATACGCAGTATTTT.

This chain links TRBV11-2 with TRBJ1-2; no clear D. Germline V gives CDR1 SGHAT, CDR2 FQNNGV. This CDR3 region has 12 residues. Trimming left V 0 bases short and J 6 bases short, with 5 bases between. The CDR3 protein is CASSLESHGYTF. Written as DNA, the CDR3 is TGTGCCAGCAGCTTAGAGTCCCATGGCTACACCTTC.

This clonotype was recorded many times. This chain connects TRBV7-2 to TRBJ2-1; D gene ambiguous. CDR1 is SGHTA, CDR2 FQGNSA, per germline. Deletions cut 0 bases from V and 12 bases from J, with 18 bases between. This CDR3 region has 15 residues. CDR3 amino acids: CASSLAAGRGRGQFF. The CDR3 region has the DNA TGTGCCAGCAGCTTAGCGGCCGGTCGCGGCCGTGGGCAGTTCTTC. Filled out from reference TRBV7-2 and TRBJ2-1, the complete variable domain reads GAGVSQSPSNKVTEKGKDVELRCDPISGHTALYWYRQSLGQGLEFLIYFQGNSAPDKSGLPSDRFSAERTGGSVSTLTIQRTQQEDSAVYLCASSLAAGRGRGQFFGPGTRLTVL.

V gene TRBV9 combines with J gene TRBJ2-7; 9 positions agree with TRBD2. Losses at the gene ends were 0 bases for V and 3 bases for J; bases not matched to a gene: 7. The CDR3 spans 16 residues. CDR1 and CDR2 (germline): SGDLS, YYNGEE. The CDR3 DNA reads as TGTGCCAGCAGCGTAGCTGGGGTAGCGGGGGACTACGAGCAGTACTTC. Its translation: CASSVAGVAGDYEQYF.

At least ten counts were recorded for this clonotype. The chain employs TRBV6-4 and TRBJ2-6; D might be TRBD1 (5 bases). Trimming took off 2 bases at V and 0 bases at J, with 5 bases between the two ends. Germline CDR1 is MRHNA and CDR2 is SNTAGT. This CDR3 region has 15 residues. The CDR3 loop is CASSDDSSGANVLTF. The CDR3 DNA is TGTGCCAGCAGTGACGACAGCTCTGGGGCCAACGTCCTGACTTTC.

As to this clonotype: A far larger clone differs by one base, so this is likely a read error. V and J are TRBV28 and TRBJ2-7, with TRBD1 matching 7 bases. This CDR3 comprises 15 residues. Germline V CDR1 and CDR2: MDHEN, SYDVKM. V dropped 11 bases and J dropped 2; count of bases not matched to a gene: 15. CDR3 DNA sequence: TGTGCCGGCTCTAGAGGGACAGACTTAACCTACGAGCAGTACTTC. This sequence encodes CAGSRGTDLTYEQYF.

This clonotype was observed many times. V is TRBV12-3 or TRBV12-4 and J is TRBJ2-1, with D unclear. The V gene lost 3 bases and the J gene lost 6 bases, with 12 bases spanning the gap. This CDR3 contains 14 residues. CDR3 sequence: CASSFHGQVNEQFF. For the CDR3, the DNA is TGTGCCAGCAGTTTCCACGGGCAGGTCAATGAGCAGTTCTTC.

This clonotype was recorded at least ten times. This chain links TRBV7-8 with TRBJ2-5; the match to TRBD2 covers 9 bases. Germline loops: CDR1 SGHVS, CDR2 FQNEAQ. With 1 base clipped from V and 2 bases from J, the junction kept 2 bases outside the gene matches. The CDR3 runs 15 residues. This CDR3 is CASSLGGGVQETQYF. Written as DNA, the CDR3 is TGTGCCAGCAGCTTAGGCGGGGGGGTTCAAGAGACCCAGTACTTC.

V usage is TRBV9 and J usage is TRBJ2-5, with D possibly called TRBD1 or TRBD2 (5 bases each). CDR1 and CDR2 (germline): SGDLS, YYNGEE. Deletions cut 0 bases from V and 1 base from J, with 16 bases between. This CDR3 has 17 residues. CDR3 DNA sequence: TGTGCCAGCAGCGTAGCCCCATCCGGGACGGTCCAAGAGACCCAGTACTTC. This codes for CASSVAPSGTVQETQYF.

This clonotype showed up many times. V is TRBV28 and J is TRBJ2-5; D possibly corresponds to TRBD2 (5 bases). The germline V and J ends were trimmed by 7 bases and 3 bases, with 21 bases remaining between them. This CDR3 is 16 amino acids long. The germline V gene has CDR1 MDHEN and CDR2 SYDVKM. CDR3: CASTSLGSVIKETQYF. The CDR3 DNA follows: TGTGCCAGCACCTCCTTGGGTAGCGTAATCAAAGAGACCCAGTACTTC.

This clonotype was counted many times. The chain has TRBV29-1 and TRBJ2-7; D might be TRBD2 (5 bases). This CDR3 has 13 residues. The germline gives CDR1 SQVTM, CDR2 ANQGSEA. Trimming removed 5 bases at V and 8 bases at J, with 19 bases between. The CDR3 DNA reads TGCAGCGTTTCGCTCGCAGAAGCGGTACAGCAGTACTTC. Its protein is CSVSLAEAVQQYF.

Notes on this clonotype: Given a far larger clone just one base away, this is likely a sequencing read error. The V and J genes are TRBV2 and TRBJ2-5; maybe TRBD2 (6 bases). CDR1 and CDR2 (germline): SNHLY, FYNNEI. Trimming pared 3 bases from V and 11 bases from J, leaving 22 bases between. The length of the CDR3 is 15 residues. In nucleotides, the CDR3 is TGTGCCAGCAGTGACTTTGCGGGGACCTACAATGAGCAGTACTTC. This encodes CASSDFAGTYNEQYF.

The table lists this clonotype with many counts. The junction differs from germline at one of its ends, possibly a read error. This chain uses TRBV5-1 with TRBJ2-2; TRBD2 is a possible D gene (6 bases). Germline assignment: CDR1 SGHRS and CDR2 YFSETQ. This CDR3 has 15 amino acids. As DNA, the CDR3 is TGCGCCAGCATCCAAGGGACTTCGAACGCCGGGGAGCTGTTTTTT. It codes for CASIQGTSNAGELFF.

This clonotype has a count of ten or more. This chain uses TRBV9 with TRBJ2-3, with D possibly matching TRBD2 (5 bases). CDR3 length equals 16 residues. V shed 4 bases and J shed 3 bases, with 18 bases lying between them. CDR1 is SGDLS, CDR2 YYNGEE, per germline. In DNA, the CDR3 is TGTGCCAGCAGCCCCCGTCTTGAGGGAACGACAGATACGCAGTATTTT. It yields the protein CASSPRLEGTTDTQYF.

This clonotype ranks as medium-sized. The chain combines TRBV28 with TRBJ2-3; no firm D call. V lost 8 bases, J lost 6 bases, and 12 bases lay in between. CDR3 length: 12 residues. Germline lookup yields CDR1 MDHEN and CDR2 SYDVKM. The CDR3, as DNA: TGTGCCAGCTCAAAGGGTTTTGATACGCAGTATTTT. Amino acid sequence: CASSKGFDTQYF.

The rearrangement uses TRBV2 and TRBJ2-7; D remains unclear. Trimming took 4 bases from V and 11 from J, leaving 12 bases between them. There are 11 residues in the CDR3. Germline values: CDR1 SNHLY, CDR2 FYNNEI. Here the CDR3 DNA reads TGTGCCAGCAGTGGTGGTGCCGCCAAGTACTTC. Translated: CASSGGAAKYF.

This clonotype occurred many times. The genes are TRBV12-3 or TRBV12-4 and TRBJ1-1; D remains ambiguous. V lost 3 bases and J 2 bases, leaving 7 bases between the germline ends. The CDR3 has 13 residues. The CDR3 sequence: CASSFSPNTEAFF. The CDR3 nucleotides read TGTGCCAGCAGTTTTTCGCCTAACACTGAAGCTTTCTTT.

This clonotype was detected ten times or more. V is TRBV6-2 or TRBV6-3 and J is TRBJ2-3, with TRBD2 matching over 11 bases. The CDR3 length is 16 residues. From germline, CDR1 is MNHEY and CDR2 SVGEGT. V was pared by 4 bases and J by 0 bases, with 3 bases of the junction left unmatched. The CDR3 protein is CASSLLAGDSTDTQYF. DNA for the CDR3: TGTGCCAGCAGTTTACTAGCGGGGGATAGCACAGATACGCAGTATTTT.

With respect to this clonotype: The CDR3 does not end in the conserved phenylalanine or tryptophan, so this is likely a read error. The J gene is TRBJ2-7, the V gene TRBV11-2; 15 bases align to TRBD2. With 9 bases clipped from V and 4 bases from J, the junction kept 10 bases outside the gene matches. There are 16 residues in the CDR3. Germline V gives CDR1 SGHAT, CDR2 FQNNGV. In nucleotides, the CDR3 is TGTGCCAGTAGCCCGCGGACTAGCGGGGGGGATTACGAGCAGTACTCC. Amino acid sequence: CASSPRTSGGDYEQYS.

This clonotype came up once. The chain joins TRBV28 to TRBJ1-5, with TRBD1 identical over 8 bases. This CDR3 spans 14 amino acids. After removal of 6 bases from V and 11 bases from J, the junction contained 12 bases not matched to a gene. In germline, CDR1 is MDHEN, CDR2 SYDVKM. The CDR3 spells CASSRGQGEETQHF. The CDR3 DNA reads as TGTGCCAGCAGCCGCGGACAGGGAGAAGAGACCCAGCATTTT.

As to this clonotype: A far larger clone is just one base off, so this is likely a read error. The chain has TRBV3-1 and TRBJ2-7; the match to TRBD2 covers 10 bases. The germline gives CDR1 LGHDT, CDR2 YNNKEL (reference sequence). The CDR3 is 17 residues long. Unmatched junction bases numbered 16, after V lost 4 bases and J lost 7 bases. CDR3 sequence: CASSLSVTSGAPKEQYF. The CDR3 DNA reads as TGTGCCAGCAGCCTTTCCGTAACTAGCGGGGCCCCGAAGGAGCAGTACTTC.